Listed here are 8 T cell receptor beta chains from one sample, sequenced in a study of blood T cell repertoires in COVID-19 (dated by TCRdb to about 2020). Library preparation used the immunoSEQ multiplex PCR assay. Not all clones reach the TCRdb copy of this immuneACCESS table, which keeps in-frame sequences only. Checked studies attribute under half of the gap to unresolved V genes and leave the rest unexplained. This sample lists around 190,000 clones; about 83% were detected once. The ten top clones hold more than 1.5% of the sample. The sequencing sample was made of peripheral blood. The receptors stem from a human donor in a cohort sampled during active COVID-19.

This clone has only a few counts. V and J are TRBV18 and TRBJ1-1, with D possibly TRBD1 on 5 matching bases. Trimming pared 4 bases from V and 2 bases from J, leaving 14 bases between. The germline V gene has CDR1 KGHSH and CDR2 LQKENI. This CDR3 is 15 amino acids long. This CDR3 is CASSLARVVNTEAFF. The CDR3 DNA sequence: TGTGCCAGCTCACTCGCCAGGGTGGTTAACACTGAAGCTTTCTTT.

This rearrangement joins TRBV10-2 to TRBJ2-7, with 10 bases identical to TRBD2. This CDR3 spans 14 amino acids. The V and J ends lost 5 bases and 3 bases, in that order; junction bases with no gene match: 4. Germline CDR1 reads WSHSY; CDR2 reads SAAADI. The CDR3 DNA is TGCGCCAGCAGTTCCCTAGCGGGAGTCTACGAGCAGTACTTC. Translation gives CASSSLAGVYEQYF.

The gene calls are TRBV7-9 and TRBJ1-3, with D possibly TRBD1 on 6 matching bases. CDR3 length: 14 residues. Deletions cut 6 bases from V and 0 bases from J, with 9 bases between. CDR1 and CDR2 from the germline V gene are SEHNR and FQNEAQ (reference sequence). The CDR3 DNA reads TGTGCCAGCAGAAAGGACAGCTCTGGAAACACCATATATTTT. Translating gives CASRKDSSGNTIYF.

The chain employs TRBV6-6 and TRBJ1-1; 9 positions match TRBD1. Germline V lookup: CDR1 MNHNY, CDR2 SVGAGI (reference sequence). This CDR3 contains 16 residues. V dropped 6 bases and J dropped 3; count of bases not matched to a gene: 11. CDR3 loop: CASRRNRGRGDTEAFF. DNA for the CDR3: TGTGCCAGCAGAAGGAACAGGGGGCGCGGGGACACTGAAGCTTTCTTT.

This clone has a single count. This chain uses TRBV7-9 with TRBJ2-7; 10 bases are a match to TRBD1. Germline-derived CDR1 and CDR2 are SEHNR and FQNEAQ (reference sequence). With V trimmed by 1 base and J by 3 bases, 12 bases remained unmatched. The CDR3 length is 18 residues. The CDR3 here is CASSLGQGAGDPLYEQYF. Here the CDR3 DNA reads TGTGCCAGCAGCTTAGGACAGGGGGCTGGTGACCCACTCTACGAGCAGTACTTC.

The chain is built from TRBV7-2 and TRBJ2-7; TRBD1 agrees at 8 bases. The CDR3 extends over 15 amino acids. Germline CDR1 SGHTA, CDR2 FQGNSA. The J segment lost 7 bases and the V segment lost 6 bases, leaving 14 bases of the junction unmatched. CDR3 in amino acids: CASRKSGTGAEEQYF. The CDR3 DNA is TGTGCCAGCAGAAAATCCGGGACAGGAGCAGAAGAGCAGTACTTC.

This chain links TRBV7-9 with TRBJ1-2; the D is unclear. Germline CDR1 reads SEHNR; CDR2 reads FQNEAQ (reference sequence). This CDR3 is 11 amino acids long. The V and J ends lost 3 bases and 4 bases respectively, with 3 bases between them. The CDR3 region has the DNA TGTGCCAGCAGCTTGGCCTATGGCTACACCTTC. This gives the protein CASSLAYGYTF.

This rearrangement joins TRBV28 to TRBJ2-7, with 8 bases matching TRBD2. Germline V gene sequence: CDR1 MDHEN, CDR2 SYDVKM. V trimming: 6 bases; J trimming: 6 bases; junction bases outside the gene matches: 1. CDR3 length: 11 amino acids. CDR3 sequence (DNA): TGTGCCAGCAGGGGACTAGGCGAGCAGTACTTC. Its protein is CASRGLGEQYF. Using reference TRBV28 and TRBJ2-7 for the parts outside the CDR3, the full variable domain is DVKVTQSSRYLVKRTGEKVFLECVQDMDHENMFWYRQDPGLGLRLIYFSYDVKMKEKGDIPEGYSVSREKKERFSLILESASTNQTSMYLCASRGLGEQYFGPGTRLTVT.